This paragraph covers one T cell receptor beta chain sequence. This record belongs to a study of OX40 agonist ivuxolimab in advanced cancers. Study context: The mean age was approximately 60 years, ranging from about 20 to 79, with roughly four fifths of participants male.

Germline V gene sequence: CDR1 SGHRS, CDR2 YFSETQ. The ends lost 0 bases at V and 2 bases at J; junction bases unmatched: 14. CDR3 size: 20 residues. Profiling relied on immunoSEQ multiplex PCR, and the TCRdb table lists in-frame clones only, not all of them. The data hold roughly 70,000 clones, with 91% observed a single time. Source: CD4+ or CD8+ T cells sorted from blood, taken in a trial of the OX40 agonist ivuxolimab. The J gene is TRBJ2-7, the V gene TRBV5-1, with 13 bases identical to TRBD2. The sequence derives from an adult with an advanced solid tumor such as melanoma, head and neck, liver or kidney cancer. The CDR3 nucleotides are TGCGCCAGCAGCTTGGCACCCCACCGGACTAGCGGGAGACTAACCTACGAGCAGTACTTC. Amino acids: CASSLAPHRTSGRLTYEQYF.